This T cell receptor beta chain derives from a study of blood T cell repertoires in COVID-19 (dated by TCRdb to about 2020). About the investigation overall: Samples from collaborators originated in the United States, Italy and Spain and spanned both the acute and convalescent phases of COVID-19. The prospective study material was composed of cDNA or gDNA derived from T cells, B-cell-depleted T cells, or PBMCs. Subjects who had been exposed to COVID-19, were actively infected with it, or had recovered from it provided the deeply sampled blood TCRbeta repertoires that made up the dataset. The repertoires were released in a freely available public database intended as a resource for research on the immune response to SARS-CoV-2. The samples were drawn from two sources: the first 160 participants of the ongoing ImmuneRACE study, and approximately 1,300 subjects contributed by 6 global collaborators. Sample metadata almost always included a de-identified subject ID, COVID-19 status, age in years and sex. Where available, HLA class I and class II types were taken from metadata supplied by the sample provider and were not determined by assay-based typing.

The immunoSEQ Assay, a bias-controlled multiplex PCR, was used to amplify TCRbeta CDR3 regions from genomic DNA. As for the authors' bioinformatics: Within the assay, amplification of reference gene primers was used to estimate how many nucleated cells each sample contained. To quantify the absolute abundance of each unique TCRbeta CDR3 rearrangement, sequence reads were collapsed and filtered. For each sample, productive Simpson clonality was calculated as the square root of Simpson's diversity index over productive rearrangements. TCRdb retrieved this table from immuneACCESS and kept in-frame rearrangements only. Not all clones are present; in checked studies, unresolved V genes account for under half, and no reason is known for the remainder. V and J calls and clone size are copied from that table; D and trimming were computed from the DNA. Counted in this sample were some 300,000 clones; 90% of them appeared once. The biggest ten clones account for about 4% of the sample.

Participants in the prospective study were enrolled through a virtual design, were aged about 18 to 100 years, and lived in approximately 24 United States geographic areas. In the prospective study, cohorts were assigned on the basis of participant-reported clinical history obtained from a screening survey and a study questionnaire. A participant counted as exposed if, within 2 weeks of entering the study, that participant had been in contact with someone who had a PCR-confirmed or clinician-diagnosed COVID-19 case. In the prospective study, mobile phlebotomists collected whole blood, serum and a nasopharyngeal or oropharyngeal swab from each participant. Participants in the prospective study had the option to provide additional blood draws and questionnaires over a roughly 2-month period. Prospective study blood samples were shipped either frozen or at room temperature before DNA extraction. The count of this clone is one. Its antigen specificity is not known. The input lacks base qualities; no much larger clone sits a single base away.

The full study reports these points: The quantity of clinical and demographic metadata differed by source and by participant and was supplied without curation.

V is pared back by 5 bases and J by 6 bases, with 13 bases lying between the germline termini. Taken from cysteine to phenylalanine, the CDR3 has 13 residues. Of the read, only the CDR3 DNA is kept; its 39 bases are in frame from base 1. The germline V gene (reference sequence) sets CDR1 to GTSNPN and CDR2 to SVGIG. The receptor comes from a young woman who had been exposed to COVID-19. The rearranged chain carries TRBV30 and TRBJ2-2; the D gene is possibly TRBD2, with 6 bases matching. Sequencing was carried out using PBMCs or T cells enriched from blood (not recorded which). Read as DNA, the sequence is TGTGCCTGGGGGCCCGGGGGTTCCGGGGAGCTGTTTTTT. Translated, this gives CAWGPGGSGELFF.